This is a list of T cell receptor beta chains from one sample in a study of radiotherapy plus CTLA-4 blockade in lung cancer. Only in-frame clones appear in the TCRdb table, and some are missing; sequencing was by immunoSEQ multiplex PCR. The sample consists of over 85,000 clones, roughly 80% of them appearing once. This sample comprised peripheral blood, obtained from a patient treated with radiotherapy plus ipilimumab. The source of these receptors is a human donor with non-small cell lung cancer that progressed on radiotherapy plus ipilimumab. Each CDR3 is given with its conserved first and last residue. A D gene is named only where the DNA matches it firmly. Rows give clone size only sometimes, using once, few, many, or a class for an expanded clone.

clone_size | d_call | j_call | v_call | cdr3_aa | cdr3_nt
once | TRBD1 | TRBJ1-2 | TRBV6-1 | CASSERGQGYYGYTF | TGTGCCAGCAGTGAAAGGGGACAGGGATACTATGGCTACACCTTC
- | - | TRBJ2-7 | TRBV28 | CASSSRLSPLYEQYF | TGTGCCAGCAGTAGCCGACTATCCCCCCTCTACGAGCAGTACTTC
few | - | TRBJ2-6 | TRBV6-6 | CASRPEGSGANVLTF | TGTGCCAGCAGGCCCGAAGGCTCTGGGGCCAACGTCCTGACTTTC
once | TRBD2 | TRBJ2-2 | TRBV9 | CASSSPGLAGGGTGELFF | TGTGCCAGCAGCTCGCCCGGACTAGCGGGAGGGGGTACCGGGGAGCTGTTTTTT
- | TRBD2 | TRBJ2-1 | TRBV27 | CASTHRAGEVENEQFF | TGTGCCAGCACTCACCGAGCGGGAGAGGTAGAAAATGAGCAGTTCTTC
- | - | TRBJ2-2 | TRBV6-1 | CASSAKAGGTGELFF | TGTGCCAGCAGTGCCAAGGCAGGCGGAACCGGGGAGCTGTTTTTT
- | TRBD1 | TRBJ1-4 | TRBV30 | CAWSAGQGGKKLFF | TGTGCCTGGAGTGCAGGACAGGGCGGGAAAAAACTGTTTTTT
- | - | TRBJ2-5 | TRBV5-1 | CASSNTPGTEETQYF | TGCGCCAGCAGCAATACCCCCGGGACCGAAGAGACCCAGTACTTC
- | TRBD1 | TRBJ1-5 | TRBV27 | CASSRQGYNQPQHF | TGTGCCAGCAGTAGACAGGGGTACAATCAGCCCCAGCATTTT
many | - | TRBJ2-2 | TRBV4-1 | CASSQDSLALPTGELFF | TGCGCCAGCAGCCAAGATTCACTAGCTCTACCGACCGGGGAGCTGTTTTTT